The entry below describes one T cell receptor (beta chain). Its antigen remains unknown. Produced via immunoSEQ multiplex PCR; TCRdb's table is partial and in-frame only. The table shows 75,000 to 100,000 clones, with around nine tenths occurring only once. The entry originates in a study of OX40 agonist ivuxolimab in advanced cancers. Study-level information: There were three patients with partial responses, one having hepatocellular carcinoma and two cutaneous melanoma.

Study-wide points: Specificity for antigen went undetermined in the expanded peripheral T cells.

CDR3 length: 14 residues. Germline CDR1 SGHVS, CDR2 FNYEAQ. Trimming shortened V by 1 base and J by 6 bases, and 11 bases separated the two germline ends. Source: CD4+ or CD8+ T cells sorted from blood, taken in a trial of the OX40 agonist ivuxolimab. The clonotype was recovered from an adult with an advanced solid tumor such as melanoma, head and neck, liver or kidney cancer. The chain uses TRBV7-6 and TRBJ2-3; D is undetermined. In DNA, the CDR3 is TGTGCCAGCAGCTTAGTAGCTATGGGCGATACGCAGTATTTT. Its protein product is CASSLVAMGDTQYF.